These 20 T cell receptor beta chains were all obtained from the same sample, sequenced in a study of T cell responses to AZD1222 COVID-19 vaccine (dated by TCRdb to the early 2020s). The intended sense of this specimen's time point label: about 28 days (+/-7) after the second vaccine dose. To prepare the library, the immunoSEQ multiplex PCR assay was applied. The immuneACCESS repertoire file appears here via TCRdb, limited to in-frame rearrangements. These files lack a portion of the clones; in checked studies, under half of the deficit traces to unresolved V genes, and the cause of the others is not known. This sample is represented by 40,000 or so clones; over 80% of them were singletons. The ten biggest clones cover 15% to 20% of the sample. The material was peripheral blood, obtained 28 days after the second AZD1222 dose. The receptors were sampled from an adult who received the AZD1222 COVID-19 vaccine.

J is TRBJ2-1 and V is TRBV6-5; 12 bases fit TRBD2. This CDR3 has 13 amino acids. The trim removed 7 bases at V and 8 bases at J, leaving 3 bases unmatched. Germline V CDR1 and CDR2: MNHEY, SVGAGI. DNA for the CDR3: TGTGCCAGCACTAGCGGGGGGGTTTATGAGCAGTTCTTC. This gives the protein CASTSGGVYEQFF.

This clone was counted a few times. This chain joins TRBV5-1 and TRBJ2-3; no reliable D call. This CDR3 is 15 amino acids long. Trimming removed 4 bases from V and 0 bases from J, with 12 bases in between. CDR1 and CDR2 (germline): SGHRS, YFSETQ. CDR3 nucleotide sequence: TGCGCCAGCAGCCCCACACCGCTTAGCACAGATACGCAGTATTTT. It codes for CASSPTPLSTDTQYF.

V and J are TRBV7-9 and TRBJ1-2; possible D gene TRBD1, 6 bases. Germline assignment: CDR1 SEHNR and CDR2 FQNEAQ (reference sequence). V shed 0 bases and J shed 6 bases, with 11 bases lying between them. This CDR3 is built from 14 residues. The CDR3, as DNA: TGTGCCAGCAGCTTAGCAGGGGGTGTTCATGGCTACACCTTC. Its protein product is CASSLAGGVHGYTF. The variable domain in full, completed from reference TRBV7-9 and TRBJ1-2, reads DTGVSQNPRHKITKRGQNVTFRCDPISEHNRLYWYRQTLGQGPEFLTYFQNEAQLEKSRLLSDRFSAERPKGSFSTLEIQRTEQGDSAMYLCASSLAGGVHGYTFGSGTRLTVV.

V is TRBV4-2 and J is TRBJ1-4; tentative D call: TRBD1 (5 bases). This CDR3 has 16 amino acids. The germline V and J ends were trimmed by 1 base and 6 bases, with 15 bases remaining between them. The germline gives CDR1 LGHNA, CDR2 YNFKEQ. The chain's CDR3 is CASSQARGEEDEKLFF. The DNA of the CDR3 is TGTGCCAGCAGCCAAGCCCGAGGGGAGGAGGATGAAAAACTGTTTTTT.

This sequence joins TRBV12-3 or TRBV12-4 and TRBJ2-5; 7 bases align to TRBD1. V gave up 3 bases and J gave up 8 bases; unmatched junction bases: 6. This CDR3 comprises 13 residues. In DNA form, the CDR3 reads TGTGCCAGCAGTTTTGGTCCAGGGGGTACCCAGTACTTC. This gives the protein CASSFGPGGTQYF.

V gene TRBV6-6 combines with J gene TRBJ1-1; 8 nucleotides match TRBD1. The CDR3 covers 14 residues. Germline V gene sequence: CDR1 MNHNY, CDR2 SVGAGI (reference sequence). J was trimmed by 11 bases and V by 2 bases; bases with no gene match: 10. The CDR3 DNA reads as TGTGCCAGCAGTTACCAGGCAGGGGGCGCGAGTGCTTTCTTT. Amino acids: CASSYQAGGASAFF.

J is TRBJ1-2 and V is TRBV7-9; unclear D gene. Germline CDR1 is SEHNR and CDR2 is FQNEAQ (reference sequence). The CDR3 has 15 residues. Trimming took 7 bases from V and 0 from J, leaving 15 bases between them. The CDR3 spells CASTPPTGSNYGYTF. CDR3 nucleotide sequence: TGTGCCAGCACCCCCCCAACGGGGTCTAACTATGGCTACACCTTC.

The rearrangement joins TRBV19 to TRBJ2-3; D gene uncertain. Deletions cut 9 bases from V and 5 bases from J, with 12 bases between. Germline V lookup: CDR1 LNHDA, CDR2 SQIVND (reference sequence). The CDR3 extends over 12 amino acids. The CDR3 nucleotides read TGTGCCAGCCGGCAGGTCGGAGATACGCAGTATTTT. This encodes CASRQVGDTQYF.

The rearrangement joins TRBV5-1 to TRBJ1-2; D remains unclear. The CDR3 has 13 amino acids. From germline, CDR1 is SGHRS and CDR2 YFSETQ. V lost 1 base, J lost 4 bases, and 8 bases lay in between. CDR3 sequence: CASSLTALYGYTF. The CDR3 DNA reads as TGCGCCAGCAGCTTGACAGCTCTCTATGGCTACACCTTC.

The V and J genes are TRBV7-9 and TRBJ2-5; D tentatively reads TRBD1 or TRBD2 (6 bases each). The V and J ends lost 4 bases and 13 bases respectively, with 19 bases between them. Germline assignment: CDR1 SEHNR and CDR2 FQNEAQ (reference sequence). CDR3 length: 13 amino acids. The CDR3 sequence: CASSSQGGRGGYF. The CDR3 DNA reads as TGTGCCAGCAGCTCGCAAGGAGGGAGAGGGGGGTACTTC.

This clone is a singleton in its sample. DNA of the CDR3: TGTGCCAGCAGTTTATGGCTAGCTGGTCAGTTCTTC. This translates into CASSLWLAGQFF. The gene calls are TRBV12-3 or TRBV12-4 and TRBJ2-1; tentative D call: TRBD2 (5 bases). There are 12 residues in the CDR3. V lost 2 bases and J lost 13, with 12 bases in between.

The chain is built from TRBV6-5 and TRBJ2-3, with D possibly called TRBD1 or TRBD2 (5 bases each). Between the trimmed V and J ends, which lost 7 bases and 6 bases, there was a span of 17 bases. This CDR3 is 14 amino acids long. Germline V gene sequence: CDR1 MNHEY, CDR2 SVGAGI. CDR3 residues: CASNLLVGTDTQYF. For the CDR3, the DNA is TGTGCCAGCAATCTACTAGTAGGGACGGATACGCAGTATTTT.

V gene TRBV19 combines with J gene TRBJ2-5, with 10 positions matching TRBD2. The V segment lost 5 bases and the J segment 0 bases; nucleotides outside the gene matches: 15. The length of the CDR3 is 19 residues. Looked up from germline, CDR1 is LNHDA and CDR2 is SQIVND (reference sequence). The CDR3 spells CASSLRAGGANTYQETQYF. The CDR3 nucleotides read TGTGCCAGTAGTCTTAGAGCGGGGGGGGCGAATACCTACCAAGAGACCCAGTACTTC.

The chain uses TRBV19 and TRBJ1-5; D is unresolved. From germline, CDR1 is LNHDA and CDR2 SQIVND (reference sequence). V lost 6 bases and J 7 bases, leaving 19 bases between the germline ends. This CDR3 has 15 residues. DNA of the CDR3: TGTGCCAGTAGCGTGGGGAGGGTCATCGGGCAGCCCCAGCATTTT. As protein: CASSVGRVIGQPQHF. Full variable domain (remainder filled in from reference TRBV19 and TRBJ1-5): DGGITQSPKYLFRKEGQNVTLSCEQNLNHDAMYWYRQDPGQGLRLIYYSQIVNDFQKGDIAEGYSVSREKKESFPLTVTSAQKNPTAFYLCASSVGRVIGQPQHFGDGTRLSIL.

The rearrangement uses TRBV2 and TRBJ1-1; D ambiguous. The ends were cut back, 7 bases at V and 6 bases at J, with 9 bases in the middle. The germline V gene encodes CDR1 SNHLY and CDR2 FYNNEI. The CDR3 runs to 11 residues. As DNA, the CDR3 is TGTGCCAGCACCCTTAAAGCTGAAGCTTTCTTT. Its translation is CASTLKAEAFF.

The chain uses TRBV5-3 and TRBJ2-4, with D unresolved. TRBV5-3 is known as an ORF, though its function is uncertain. Trimming stripped 1 base from V and 0 bases from J, with 5 bases between. This CDR3 is built from 14 residues. CDR3 in amino acids: CARSLSSAKNIQYF. In DNA, the CDR3 is TGTGCCAGAAGCTTGAGTTCAGCCAAAAACATTCAGTACTTC.

CDR3 region: CASRTAGTDNYGYTF. The CDR3 region has the DNA TGCGCCAGCAGAACCGCGGGGACAGATAACTATGGCTACACCTTC. The V and J genes are TRBV5-1 and TRBJ1-2, with 7 bases matching TRBD1. The V and J ends lost 5 bases and 1 base, in that order; junction bases with no gene match: 8. The CDR3 is made up of 15 amino acids. Germline V gene lookup returns CDR1 SGHRS and CDR2 YFSETQ.

In this sample, this clone turned up a few times. The genes are TRBV5-1 and TRBJ1-1, with D possibly matching TRBD1 (6 bases). CDR3 size: 16 residues. The germline V and J ends were trimmed by 0 bases and 5 bases, with 17 bases remaining between them. CDR1 and CDR2 from the germline V gene are SGHRS and YFSETQ. This CDR3 is CASSLELRGPDTEAFF. CDR3 DNA sequence: TGCGCCAGCAGCTTGGAATTGCGGGGGCCAGATACTGAAGCTTTCTTT.

V gene TRBV3-1 (or the pseudogene TRBV3-2) combines with J gene TRBJ1-1; D not resolved. Germline lookup yields CDR1 LGHDT and CDR2 YNNKEL (reference sequence). V shed 1 base and J shed 4 bases, with 16 bases lying between them. CDR3 size: 16 residues. CDR3 sequence (DNA): TGTGCCAGCAGCCAAGGGGTTCGCGGGGTGGTCACTGAAGCTTTCTTT. Translated: CASSQGVRGVVTEAFF.

The V call is TRBV4-1, the J call TRBJ1-2; 7 nucleotides line up with TRBD1. The CDR3 runs to 12 residues. In germline, CDR1 is MGHRA, CDR2 YSYEKL. Trimming took 6 bases from V and 7 from J; bases not matched to a gene: 5. The CDR3, as DNA: TGCGCCAGCAGTAGACAGGGACGTGGCTACACCTTC. Protein: CASSRQGRGYTF.